This T cell receptor beta chain derives from a study of T cell responses to AZD1222 COVID-19 vaccine. General study points: At baseline, seropositivity was found in only a handful of AZD1222 recipients. The study sampled repertoires only after the peak T cell response. Spike was spanned by vaccine-associated CD4 TCRs, which were dominant at 160-218 and 743-854.

Comment on this clone: The antigen remains unidentified.

TCRdb's table, derived via immunoSEQ multiplex PCR, lists solely in-frame clones and lacks some. The data show over 100,000 clones, approximately 86% seen once. The germline gives CDR1 SEHNR, CDR2 FQNEAQ (reference sequence). The CDR3 length is 17 residues. V shed 3 bases and J shed 0 bases, with 15 bases lying between them. This sequence joins TRBV7-9 and TRBJ1-3; D is unresolved. This receptor was taken from an adult in good health. Sequenced material: peripheral blood, taken on day 0 of MenACWY control vaccination. For the CDR3, the DNA is TGTGCCAGCAGCTTGGGCGGTGGAGGCCTCTCTGGAAACACCATATATTTT. As protein: CASSLGGGGLSGNTIYF.